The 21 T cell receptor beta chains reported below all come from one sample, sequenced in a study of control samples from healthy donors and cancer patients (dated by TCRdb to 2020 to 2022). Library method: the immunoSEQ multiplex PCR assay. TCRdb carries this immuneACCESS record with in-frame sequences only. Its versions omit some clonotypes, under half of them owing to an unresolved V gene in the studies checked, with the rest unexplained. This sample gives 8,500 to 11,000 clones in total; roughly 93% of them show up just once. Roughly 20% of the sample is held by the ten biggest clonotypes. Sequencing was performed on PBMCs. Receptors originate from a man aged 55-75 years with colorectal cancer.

CDR3 in amino acids: CASINSAYTGELFF. The CDR3 region has the DNA TGTGCCAGTATTAACTCCGCCTACACCGGGGAGCTGTTTTTT. The chain employs TRBV19 and TRBJ2-2, with D hard to call. The CDR3 runs to 14 residues. Trimming removed 7 bases at V and 3 bases at J, with 12 bases between. The germline V gene encodes CDR1 LNHDA and CDR2 SQIVND (reference sequence).

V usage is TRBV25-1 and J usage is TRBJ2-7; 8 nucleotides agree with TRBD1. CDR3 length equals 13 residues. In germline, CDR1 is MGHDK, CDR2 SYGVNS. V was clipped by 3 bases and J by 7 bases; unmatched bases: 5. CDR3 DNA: TGTGCCAGCAGTGAGGACAGGGTCTATGAGCAGTACTTC. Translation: CASSEDRVYEQYF.

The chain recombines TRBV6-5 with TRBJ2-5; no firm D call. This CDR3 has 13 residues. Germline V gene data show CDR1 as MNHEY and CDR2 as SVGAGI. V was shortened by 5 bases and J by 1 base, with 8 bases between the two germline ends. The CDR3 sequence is CASSIRVQETQYF. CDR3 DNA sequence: TGTGCCAGCAGTATCCGGGTCCAAGAGACCCAGTACTTC.

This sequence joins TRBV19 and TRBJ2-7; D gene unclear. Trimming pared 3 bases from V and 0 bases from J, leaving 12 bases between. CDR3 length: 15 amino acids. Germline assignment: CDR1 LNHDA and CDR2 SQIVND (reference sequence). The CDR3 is CASSIKLSSSYEQYF. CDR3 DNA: TGTGCCAGTAGTATTAAGCTCTCTTCCTCCTACGAGCAGTACTTC.

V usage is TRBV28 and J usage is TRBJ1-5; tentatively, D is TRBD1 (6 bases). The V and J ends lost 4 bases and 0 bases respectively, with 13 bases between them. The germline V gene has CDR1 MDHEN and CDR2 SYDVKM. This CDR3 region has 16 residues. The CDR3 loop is CASSSGQSLSNQPQHF. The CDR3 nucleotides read TGTGCCAGCAGTTCAGGACAGTCCCTTAGCAATCAGCCCCAGCATTTT.

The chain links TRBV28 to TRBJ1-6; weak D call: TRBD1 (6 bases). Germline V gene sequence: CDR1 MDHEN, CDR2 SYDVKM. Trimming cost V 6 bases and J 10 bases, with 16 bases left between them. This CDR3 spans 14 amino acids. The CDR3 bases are TGTGCCAGCAGAAATGACAGGTTTTACTCACCCCTCCACTTT. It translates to CASRNDRFYSPLHF.

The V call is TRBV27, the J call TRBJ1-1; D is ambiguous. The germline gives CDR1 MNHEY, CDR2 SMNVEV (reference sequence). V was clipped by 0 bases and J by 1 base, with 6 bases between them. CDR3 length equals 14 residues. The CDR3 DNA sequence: TGTGCCAGCAGTTTATCGTACGGGAACACTGAAGCTTTCTTT. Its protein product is CASSLSYGNTEAFF.

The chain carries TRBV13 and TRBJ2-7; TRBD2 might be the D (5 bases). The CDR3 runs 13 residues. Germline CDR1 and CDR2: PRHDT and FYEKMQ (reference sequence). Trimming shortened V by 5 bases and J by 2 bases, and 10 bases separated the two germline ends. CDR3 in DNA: TGTGCCAGCAGCCGGGGATACACCTACGAGCAGTACTTC. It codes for CASSRGYTYEQYF.

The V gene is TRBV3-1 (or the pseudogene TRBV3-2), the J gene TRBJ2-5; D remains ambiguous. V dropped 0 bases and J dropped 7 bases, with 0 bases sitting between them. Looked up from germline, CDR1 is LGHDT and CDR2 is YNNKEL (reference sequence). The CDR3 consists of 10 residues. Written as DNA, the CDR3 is TGTGCCAGCAGCCAAGAGACCCAGTACTTC. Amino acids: CASSQETQYF.

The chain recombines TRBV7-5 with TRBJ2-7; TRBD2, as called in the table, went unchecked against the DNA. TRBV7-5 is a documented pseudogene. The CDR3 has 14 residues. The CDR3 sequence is CARSDPGGPYEQYF. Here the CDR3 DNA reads TGTGCCAGAAGCGACCCCGGGGGACCGTACGAGCAGTACTTC.

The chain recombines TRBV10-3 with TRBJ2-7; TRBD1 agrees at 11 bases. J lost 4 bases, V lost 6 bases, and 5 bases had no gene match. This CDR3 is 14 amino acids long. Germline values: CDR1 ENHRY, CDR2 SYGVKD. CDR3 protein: CAIRPGTGGYEQYF. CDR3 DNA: TGTGCCATCAGACCCGGGACAGGGGGTTACGAGCAGTACTTC.

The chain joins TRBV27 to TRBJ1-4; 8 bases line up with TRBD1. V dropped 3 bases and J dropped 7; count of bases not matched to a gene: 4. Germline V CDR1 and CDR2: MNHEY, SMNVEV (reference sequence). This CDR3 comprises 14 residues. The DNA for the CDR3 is TGTGCCAGCAGTTTCTCAGGGGGCGGTGAAAAACTGTTTTTT. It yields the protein CASSFSGGGEKLFF.

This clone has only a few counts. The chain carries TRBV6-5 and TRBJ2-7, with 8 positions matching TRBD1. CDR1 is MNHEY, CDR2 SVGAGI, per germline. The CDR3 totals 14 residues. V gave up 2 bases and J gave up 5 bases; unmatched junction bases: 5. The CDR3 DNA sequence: TGTGCCAGCAGTTACGTTCCAGGGGGCGACGAGCAGTACTTC. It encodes CASSYVPGGDEQYF.

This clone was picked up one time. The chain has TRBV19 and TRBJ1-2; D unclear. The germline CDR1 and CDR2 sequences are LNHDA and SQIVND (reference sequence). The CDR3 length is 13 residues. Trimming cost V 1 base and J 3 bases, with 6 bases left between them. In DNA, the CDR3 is TGTGCCAGTAGTATAGCCGAGGACTATGGCTACACCTTC. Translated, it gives CASSIAEDYGYTF.

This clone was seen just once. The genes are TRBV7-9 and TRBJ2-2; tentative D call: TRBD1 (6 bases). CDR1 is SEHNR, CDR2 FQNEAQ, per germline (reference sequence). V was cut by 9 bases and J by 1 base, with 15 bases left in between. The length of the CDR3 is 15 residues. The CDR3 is CARPNRAGNTGELFF. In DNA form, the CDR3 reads TGTGCCAGACCAAACAGGGCAGGGAACACCGGGGAGCTGTTTTTT.

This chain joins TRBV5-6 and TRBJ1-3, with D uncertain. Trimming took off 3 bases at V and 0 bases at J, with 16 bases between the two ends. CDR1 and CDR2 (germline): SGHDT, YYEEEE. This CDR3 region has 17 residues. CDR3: CASSYGGLTRSGNTIYF. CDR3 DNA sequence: TGTGCCAGCAGCTATGGAGGACTGACCCGCTCTGGAAACACCATATATTTT.

This chain's CDR3 is CASSLWRERGNTIYF. The CDR3 DNA sequence: TGTGCCAGCAGTTTGTGGAGGGAGAGGGGGAACACCATATATTTT. The chain has TRBV28 and TRBJ1-3; perhaps TRBD1 as D (6 bases). The CDR3 is 15 residues long. Germline-derived CDR1 and CDR2 are MDHEN and SYDVKM. Trimming stripped 3 bases from V and 7 bases from J, with 16 bases between.

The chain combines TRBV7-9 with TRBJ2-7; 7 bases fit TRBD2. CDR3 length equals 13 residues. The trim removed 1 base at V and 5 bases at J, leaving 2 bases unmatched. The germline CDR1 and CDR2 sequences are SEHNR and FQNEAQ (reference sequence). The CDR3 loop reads CASSLGGGDEQYF. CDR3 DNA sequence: TGTGCCAGCAGCTTAGGGGGAGGGGACGAGCAGTACTTC. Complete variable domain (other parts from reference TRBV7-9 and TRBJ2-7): DTGVSQNPRHKITKRGQNVTFRCDPISEHNRLYWYRQTLGQGPEFLTYFQNEAQLEKSRLLSDRFSAERPKGSFSTLEIQRTEQGDSAMYLCASSLGGGDEQYFGPGTRLTVT.

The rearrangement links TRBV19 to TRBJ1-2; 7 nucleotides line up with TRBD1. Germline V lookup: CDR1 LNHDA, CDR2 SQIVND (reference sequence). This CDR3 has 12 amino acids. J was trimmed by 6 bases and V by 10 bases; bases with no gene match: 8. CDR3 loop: CATATGYDGYTF. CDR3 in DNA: TGTGCCACTGCGACAGGGTATGATGGCTACACCTTC.

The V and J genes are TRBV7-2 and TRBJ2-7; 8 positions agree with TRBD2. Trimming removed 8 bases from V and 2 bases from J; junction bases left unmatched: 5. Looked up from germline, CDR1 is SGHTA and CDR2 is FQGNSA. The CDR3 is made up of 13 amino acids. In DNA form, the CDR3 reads TGTGCCAGCGGGAGCGGGGGCACCTACGAGCAGTACTTC. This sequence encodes CASGSGGTYEQYF.

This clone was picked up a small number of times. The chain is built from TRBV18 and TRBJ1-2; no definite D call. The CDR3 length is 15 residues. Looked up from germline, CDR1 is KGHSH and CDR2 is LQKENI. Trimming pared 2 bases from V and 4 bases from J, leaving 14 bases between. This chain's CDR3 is CASSPGEVSVYGYTF. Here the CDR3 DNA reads TGTGCCAGCTCACCAGGGGAAGTCTCAGTCTATGGCTACACCTTC.